The 11 T cell receptor beta chains below all came from one sample that was sequenced in a study of metastatic and nonmetastatic thyroid tumors. TCRdb re-clonotyped the PCR reads via MiXCR. The table records around 41,000 clones, roughly 14% of them present only once. Every patient underwent thyroid surgery untreated. Sequenced input: blood. Receptors were obtained from a female donor with papillary thyroid cancer or a benign thyroid nodule (not recorded which). Some clones in this sample may be carry-over from other donors' samples.

This clone was detected many times. V usage is TRBV7-2 and J usage is TRBJ1-2, with TRBD1 identical over 7 bases. The J segment lost 4 bases and the V segment lost 5 bases, leaving 4 bases of the junction unmatched. The CDR3 consists of 13 residues. Germline V gives CDR1 SGHTA, CDR2 FQGNSA. DNA for the CDR3: TGTGCCAGCAGCCCAGGGGGGGGCTATGGCTACACCTTC. Translating gives CASSPGGGYGYTF.

This chain connects TRBV11-3 to TRBJ1-2; the D is unclear. Between the trimmed V and J ends, which lost 3 bases and 6 bases, there was a span of 11 bases. Germline V gene sequence: CDR1 SGHNT, CDR2 YENEEA. The CDR3 is made up of 13 amino acids. As DNA, the CDR3 is TGTGCCAGCAGCTTGTCCTCGACCAATGGCTACACCTTC. Its translation is CASSLSSTNGYTF.

This clone was seen ten or more times. The chain carries TRBV6-1 and TRBJ2-7; D perhaps matches TRBD1 (5 bases). V dropped 5 bases and J dropped 4 bases, with 24 bases sitting between them. The CDR3 extends over 17 amino acids. Germline V gene sequence: CDR1 MNHNS, CDR2 SASEGT. CDR3 protein: CASSSLGSIDRMYEQYF. The DNA for the CDR3 is TGTGCCAGCAGTTCTTTGGGGTCCATCGACAGAATGTACGAGCAGTACTTC.

This clone was picked up many times. The chain joins TRBV27 to TRBJ2-7; D gene ambiguous. The CDR3 runs to 13 residues. V was trimmed by 4 bases and J by 0 bases, leaving 7 bases between them. The germline CDR1 and CDR2 sequences are MNHEY and SMNVEV (reference sequence). The CDR3 is CASSSTLSYEQYF. CDR3 sequence (DNA): TGTGCCAGCAGTTCCACCCTCTCCTACGAGCAGTACTTC.

This clone appeared many times. This chain links TRBV10-1 with TRBJ1-1; TRBD1 aligns across 7 bases. V gave up 9 bases and J gave up 6 bases; unmatched junction bases: 19. Germline CDR1 reads WNHNN; CDR2 reads SYGVQD (reference sequence). This CDR3 region has 16 residues. The CDR3 nucleotides are TGCGCCAGGATACCACCTTTGAGACAGGGAGGCCCTGAAGCTTTCTTT. It specifies CARIPPLRQGGPEAFF.

This chain links TRBV7-9 with TRBJ2-7; 7 bases agree with TRBD2. The CDR3 extends over 12 amino acids. Germline-derived CDR1 and CDR2 are SEHNR and FQNEAQ (reference sequence). J was trimmed by 6 bases and V by 2 bases; bases with no gene match: 1. As DNA, the CDR3 is TGTGCCAGCAGCTTACCGGGAGGCGAGCAGTACTTC. Its translation: CASSLPGGEQYF.

This clone was picked up many times. The gene calls are TRBV11-2 and TRBJ2-2, with TRBD2 matching 8 bases. The CDR3 has 17 residues. Germline V gives CDR1 SGHAT, CDR2 FQNNGV. The ends lost 2 bases at V and 3 bases at J; junction bases unmatched: 8. The CDR3 DNA sequence: TGTGCCAGCAGCTTACGGTTGGCGGGAGGCGACACCGGGGAGCTGTTTTTT. Translating it yields CASSLRLAGGDTGELFF.

V and J are TRBV6-5 and TRBJ1-2; D ambiguous. Germline assignment: CDR1 MNHEY and CDR2 SVGAGI. CDR3 length: 15 amino acids. Deletions cut 4 bases from V and 2 bases from J, with 14 bases between. Here the CDR3 DNA reads TGTGCCAGCAGTTCCGGGTGTGGGCTGAACTATGGCTACACCTTC. Its translation is CASSSGCGLNYGYTF.

This clone was seen more than once but under ten times. A much larger clone is a single base away; this may be a read error. The genes are TRBV28 and TRBJ2-2; D may be TRBD2 (5 bases). Germline CDR1 is MDHEN and CDR2 is SYDVKM. V was pared by 6 bases and J by 5 bases, with 7 bases between. The CDR3 length is 12 residues. Here the CDR3 DNA reads TGTGCCAGCAGGAGGAGGACCGGGGAGCTGTTTTTT. Amino acids: CASRRRTGELFF.

This clone was recorded many times. The chain carries TRBV5-6 and TRBJ1-2, with a possible D match to TRBD1 (5 bases). Germline V CDR1 and CDR2: SGHDT, YYEEEE. Trimming left V 0 bases short and J 0 bases short, with 12 bases between. This CDR3 comprises 16 residues. This CDR3 reads CASSLERQTPNYGYTF. The CDR3 DNA reads as TGTGCCAGCAGCTTGGAGAGACAGACCCCTAACTATGGCTACACCTTC. Together with reference TRBV5-6 and TRBJ1-2, the CDR3 gives the full variable domain: DAGVTQSPTHLIKTRGQQVTLRCSPKSGHDTVSWYQQALGQGPQFIFQYYEEEERQRGNFPDRFSGHQFPNYSSELNVNALLLGDSALYLCASSLERQTPNYGYTFGSGTRLTVV.

Ten or more counts support this clone. This sample includes further DNA sequences coding for the same CDR3. The gene calls are TRBV24-1 and TRBJ2-1, with TRBD2 identical over 8 bases. The CDR3 covers 18 residues. Germline V gene data show CDR1 as KGHDR and CDR2 as SFDVKD. The junction had 10 bases not matched to a gene; V was cut back by 4 bases and J by 0 bases. CDR3 protein: CATSDRYTSGSSYNEQFF. The DNA of the CDR3 is TGTGCCACCAGTGACCGCTACACTAGCGGAAGCTCCTACAATGAGCAGTTCTTC.